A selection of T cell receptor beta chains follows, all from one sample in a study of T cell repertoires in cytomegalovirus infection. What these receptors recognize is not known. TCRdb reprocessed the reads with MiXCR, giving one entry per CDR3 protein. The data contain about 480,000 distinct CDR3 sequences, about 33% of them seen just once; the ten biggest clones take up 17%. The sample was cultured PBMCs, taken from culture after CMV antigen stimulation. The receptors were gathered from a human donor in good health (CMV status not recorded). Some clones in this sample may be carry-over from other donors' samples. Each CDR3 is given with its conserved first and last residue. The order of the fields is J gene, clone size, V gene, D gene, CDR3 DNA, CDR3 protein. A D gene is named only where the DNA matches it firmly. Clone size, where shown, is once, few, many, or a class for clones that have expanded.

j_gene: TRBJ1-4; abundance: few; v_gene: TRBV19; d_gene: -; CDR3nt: TGTGCCAGTAACGAACAAACTGCAACTAATGAAAAACTGTTTTTT; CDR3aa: CASNEQTATNEKLFF
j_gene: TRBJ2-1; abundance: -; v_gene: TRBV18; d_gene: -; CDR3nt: TGTGCCAGCTCACCAGGTATATCCGTACTAGCTGGTGAGCAGTTCTTC; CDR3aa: CASSPGISVLAGEQFF
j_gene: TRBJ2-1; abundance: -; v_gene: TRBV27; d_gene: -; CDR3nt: TGTGCCAGCTGGGACGGCCCCCCGAATGAGCAGTTCTTC; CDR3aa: CASWDGPPNEQFF
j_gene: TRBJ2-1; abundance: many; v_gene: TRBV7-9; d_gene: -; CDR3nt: TGTGCCAGCAGCTTACAAGCGGAAATCAATGAGCAGTTCTTC; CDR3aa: CASSLQAEINEQFF
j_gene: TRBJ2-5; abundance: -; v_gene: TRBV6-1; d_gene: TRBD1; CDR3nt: TGTGCCAGCAGTAAGCGACAGGGCCAAGAGACCCAGTACTTC; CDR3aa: CASSKRQGQETQYF
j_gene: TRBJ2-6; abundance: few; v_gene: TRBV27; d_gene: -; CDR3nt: TGTGCCAGCGCTCGGAGCTCTGGGGCCAACGTCCTGACTTTC; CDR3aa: CASARSSGANVLTF
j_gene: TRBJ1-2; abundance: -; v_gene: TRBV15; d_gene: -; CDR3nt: TGTGCCACCAGCAGAGCGGGGGGTTATGGCTACACCTTC; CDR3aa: CATSRAGGYGYTF
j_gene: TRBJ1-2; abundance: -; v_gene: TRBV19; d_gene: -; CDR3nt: TGTGCCAGTAGTTCTCTGGGACCCCCAAGCTATGGCTACACCTTC; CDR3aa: CASSSLGPPSYGYTF
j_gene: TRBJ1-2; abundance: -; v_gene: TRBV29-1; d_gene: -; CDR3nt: TGCAGCGTTGATAACAGGGCCGGGGGCTACACCTTC; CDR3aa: CSVDNRAGGYTF
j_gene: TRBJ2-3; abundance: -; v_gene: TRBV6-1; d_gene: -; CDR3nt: TGTGCCAGCAAGTTTCGGGGTTCTGGCACAGATACGCAGTATTTT; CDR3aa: CASKFRGSGTDTQYF
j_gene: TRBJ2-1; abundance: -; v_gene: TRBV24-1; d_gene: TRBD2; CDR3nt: TGTGCCACCAGTACTAAGTTAGCGGGACTCTCCGGCTCCTACAATGAGCAGTTCTTC; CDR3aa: CATSTKLAGLSGSYNEQFF
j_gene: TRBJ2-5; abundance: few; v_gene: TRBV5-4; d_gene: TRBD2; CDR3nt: TGTGCCAGCAGCTGGGGACTAGAAGAGACCCAGTACTTC; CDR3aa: CASSWGLEETQYF
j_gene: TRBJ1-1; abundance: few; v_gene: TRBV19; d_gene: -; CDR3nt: TGTGCCAGTAGTACCCTGGGGCCGGCAGCGGCTTTCTTT; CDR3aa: CASSTLGPAAAFF
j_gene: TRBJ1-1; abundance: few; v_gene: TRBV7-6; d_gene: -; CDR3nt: TGTGCTAGCAGCAGCCGGGAAGGCGCTGAAGCTTTCTTT; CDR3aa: CASSSREGAEAFF
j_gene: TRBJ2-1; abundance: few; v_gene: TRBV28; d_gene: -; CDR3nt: TGTGCCAGCAGTTTCAGGAGCTCCTACAATGAGCAGTTCTTC; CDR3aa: CASSFRSSYNEQFF
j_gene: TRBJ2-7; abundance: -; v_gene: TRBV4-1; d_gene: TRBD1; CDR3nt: TGCGCCAGCAGCCAAGTGGACAGGCCTCCCTACGAGCAGTACTTC; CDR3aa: CASSQVDRPPYEQYF
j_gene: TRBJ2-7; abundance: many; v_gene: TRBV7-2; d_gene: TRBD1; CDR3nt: TGTGCCAGCAGCCCGAGGGACAGGGGGCTTTTGCGCGAGCAGTACTTC; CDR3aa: CASSPRDRGLLREQYF
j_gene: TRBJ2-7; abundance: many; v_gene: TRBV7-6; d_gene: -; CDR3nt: TGTGCCAGCAGCTTAGCGTTTGCGTGGGGCGAGCAGTACTTC; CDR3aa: CASSLAFAWGEQYF
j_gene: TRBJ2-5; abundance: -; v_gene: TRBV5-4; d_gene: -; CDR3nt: TGTGCCAGCAGCTTGGCCCTTTCGGGGGGCATCGAGGAGACCCAGTACTTC; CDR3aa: CASSLALSGGIEETQYF
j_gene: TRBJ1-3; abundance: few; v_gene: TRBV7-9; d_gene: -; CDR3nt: TGTGCCAGCAGTCCGAAGAACGATTTGGGAGGAAACACCATATATTTT; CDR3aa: CASSPKNDLGGNTIYF
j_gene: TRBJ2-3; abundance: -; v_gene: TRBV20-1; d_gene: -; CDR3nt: TGCAGTGCCCCTCGCCCGGGACAAAGCACAGATACGCAGTATTTT; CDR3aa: CSAPRPGQSTDTQYF
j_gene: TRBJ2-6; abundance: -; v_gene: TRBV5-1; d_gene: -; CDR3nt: TGCGCCAGCAGGGCCGGATTCTCTGGGGCCAACGTCCTGACTTTC; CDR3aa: CASRAGFSGANVLTF
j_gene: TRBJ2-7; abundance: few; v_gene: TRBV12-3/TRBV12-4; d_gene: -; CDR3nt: TGTGCCAGCAGTTTCGGGACATATAACTCCTACGAGCAGTACTTC; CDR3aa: CASSFGTYNSYEQYF
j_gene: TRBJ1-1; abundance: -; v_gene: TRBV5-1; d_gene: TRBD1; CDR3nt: TGCGCCAGCAGCGAAGGGACAGCCCTTAACACTGAAGCTTTCTTT; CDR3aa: CASSEGTALNTEAFF
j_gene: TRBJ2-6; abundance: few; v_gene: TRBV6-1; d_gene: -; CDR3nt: TGTGCCAGCAGAAAAGCGGGCTCTGGGGCCAACGTCCTGACTTTC; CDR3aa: CASRKAGSGANVLTF
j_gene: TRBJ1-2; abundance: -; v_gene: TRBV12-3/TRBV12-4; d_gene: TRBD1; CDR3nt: TGTGCCAGCAGCGCGACAGGGGCCTCTGGCTACACCTTC; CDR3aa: CASSATGASGYTF
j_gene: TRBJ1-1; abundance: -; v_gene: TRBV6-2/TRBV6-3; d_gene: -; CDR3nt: TGTGCCAGCAAGACAGACTATACTGAAGCTTTCTTT; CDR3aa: CASKTDYTEAFF
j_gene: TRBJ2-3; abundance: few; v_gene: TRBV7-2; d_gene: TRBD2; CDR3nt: TGTGCCAGCAGCTTCGTCCTAGCGGGAGGTGGAGATACGCAGTATTTT; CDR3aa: CASSFVLAGGGDTQYF
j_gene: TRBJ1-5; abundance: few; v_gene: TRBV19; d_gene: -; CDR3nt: TGTGCCAGTAGTTTATCGTCCATCGGCGGTCAGCCCCAGCATTTT; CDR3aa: CASSLSSIGGQPQHF
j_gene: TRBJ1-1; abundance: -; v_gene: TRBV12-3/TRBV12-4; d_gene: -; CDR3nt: TGTGCCAGCAGGGCCCTGGGTGGGGCGAACACTGAAGCTTTCTTT; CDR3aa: CASRALGGANTEAFF
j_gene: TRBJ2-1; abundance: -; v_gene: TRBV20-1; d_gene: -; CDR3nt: TGCAGTGCCCCCCATGACAATGAGCAGTTCTTC; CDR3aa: CSAPHDNEQFF
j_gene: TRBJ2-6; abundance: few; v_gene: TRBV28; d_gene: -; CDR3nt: TGTGCCAGCAGTTTACGACTAGGACAGCTCTCTGGGGCCAACGTCCTGACTTTC; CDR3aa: CASSLRLGQLSGANVLTF
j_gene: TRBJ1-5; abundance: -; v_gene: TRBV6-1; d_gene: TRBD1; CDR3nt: TGTGCCAGCAGTCCCGGGACAGGGGCTGATCAGCCCCAGCATTTT; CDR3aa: CASSPGTGADQPQHF
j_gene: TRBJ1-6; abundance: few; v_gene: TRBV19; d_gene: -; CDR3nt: TGTGCCAGTAGTCTTCGACGGGAAAACTTGCGGAATTCACCCCTCCACTTT; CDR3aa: CASSLRRENLRNSPLHF
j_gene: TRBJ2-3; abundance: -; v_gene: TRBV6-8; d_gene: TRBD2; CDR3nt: TGTGCCAGCAAGGGAATAGCGGGGGGCACAGATACGCAGTATTTT; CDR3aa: CASKGIAGGTDTQYF
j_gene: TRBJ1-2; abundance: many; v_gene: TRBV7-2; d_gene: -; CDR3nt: TGTGCCAGCAGCTTCCTTTGGACGGATACAAGTGGCTACACCTTC; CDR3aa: CASSFLWTDTSGYTF
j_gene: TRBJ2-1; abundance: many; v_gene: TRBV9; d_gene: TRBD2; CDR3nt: TGTGCCAGCAGCGTAGCGGGCGGGAGCTATGTCAATGAGCAGTTCTTC; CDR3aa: CASSVAGGSYVNEQFF
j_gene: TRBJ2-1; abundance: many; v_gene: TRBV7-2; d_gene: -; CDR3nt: TGTGCCAGCAGCTCTCAAGGGGTAGGGGAGCAGTTCTTC; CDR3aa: CASSSQGVGEQFF
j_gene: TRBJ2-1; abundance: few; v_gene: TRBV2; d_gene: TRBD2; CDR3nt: TGTGCCAGCAGTGCTAGCGGCACCTACAATGAGCAGTTCTTC; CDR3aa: CASSASGTYNEQFF